These T cell receptor beta chains were read from a single sample in a study of shared clonotypes between healthy human individuals. The protocol was immunoSEQ multiplex PCR, while the TCRdb copy is restricted to in-frame clones and leaves out a portion. The table shows more than 2 million clones, with about 95% occurring only once. The sequencing sample was made of naive CD4+ T cells sorted from blood. These receptors came from a man between 18 and 35 years old in good health. Each CDR3 is given without its conserved first and last residue.

CDR3 length,V gene,CDR3 protein
15,TRBV7-9,ASSLPISGTGMHEQY
10,TRBV29-1,SVGNPHYEQY
11,TRBV2,ASRGTPAETQY
11,TRBV27,ASSFGLKETQY
9,TRBV10-3,AISDFYEQY
13,TRBV28,ASSHRQGRQETQY
10,TRBV29-1,SADRAGTEAF
11,TRBV5-1,ATGPLQRDEQF
13,TRBV5-1,ASSLTSGANTEAF
12,TRBV6-1,ASRVFKMNTEAF
14,TRBV2,ASSEILAGSTDTQY
14,TRBV5-4,ASSLRLAGVTDTQY
13,TRBV19,ASRLTGRSNQPQH
12,TRBV5-1,ASSFTPSDEKLF
15,TRBV5-1,ASSLELTEGIGNTIY
14,TRBV11-2,ASSLRLALSTDTQY
12,TRBV11-3,ASSLGTSQNIQY
10,TRBV6-5,ASSYIGTEAF
13,TRBV12-5,ASGLRLAGPSEQY
14,TRBV7-9,ASTLLGGGGQETQY
12,TRBV6-6,ASSYGGGGGKLF
16,TRBV7-9,ASSLGTGGRYSNQPQH
13,TRBV5-4,ASSIRDSLTDTQY
12,TRBV7-2,ASSLGVSQETQY
14,TRBV10-3,AISESIRESSTEAF
11,TRBV13,ASSLLGTDTQY
12,TRBV15,ATSRGNGGREAF
12,TRBV5-6,ASSLEDRGNIQY
13,TRBV19,ASSTLAGFTDTQY
16,TRBV18,ASSPRVGKREGHHEQF
14,TRBV7-2,ASSLVPSVGTDTQY
13,TRBV4-1,ASSPDFSSYNEQF
11,TRBV30,AWVGWGTDTQY
10,TRBV27,ASKSEGYGYT
13,TRBV11-2,ASSLIQGGYYGYT
11,TRBV6-5,ASSNRGNTEAF
11,TRBV7-2,ASSFRTAYEQY
11,TRBV6-5,ASRATSINEQY
12,TRBV15,ATSIEGGNQPQH
13,TRBV27,ASSLSRQGAGEQY
11,TRBV19,ASSGGGAYEQY
13,TRBV5-1,ASSGGQGVNEKLF
9,TRBV11-2,ASSWFNEQY
15,TRBV11-2,ASSFPASGRAGQTQY
13,TRBV7-2,ASSLGGVSNQPQH
13,TRBV5-4,ASSLVAGDSYEQY
12,TRBV7-9,ASSLGTGGDGYT
14,TRBV5-8,ASSHWGAPSGYEQY
13,TRBV5-6,ASSPPGTGTAGYT
14,TRBV4-1,ASSQSRRDSYYGYT
12,TRBV10-2,ASSEVSRDYGYT
12,TRBV6-1,ASSENGNLQKLF
15,TRBV5-1,ASSLYSGGVRDYGYT